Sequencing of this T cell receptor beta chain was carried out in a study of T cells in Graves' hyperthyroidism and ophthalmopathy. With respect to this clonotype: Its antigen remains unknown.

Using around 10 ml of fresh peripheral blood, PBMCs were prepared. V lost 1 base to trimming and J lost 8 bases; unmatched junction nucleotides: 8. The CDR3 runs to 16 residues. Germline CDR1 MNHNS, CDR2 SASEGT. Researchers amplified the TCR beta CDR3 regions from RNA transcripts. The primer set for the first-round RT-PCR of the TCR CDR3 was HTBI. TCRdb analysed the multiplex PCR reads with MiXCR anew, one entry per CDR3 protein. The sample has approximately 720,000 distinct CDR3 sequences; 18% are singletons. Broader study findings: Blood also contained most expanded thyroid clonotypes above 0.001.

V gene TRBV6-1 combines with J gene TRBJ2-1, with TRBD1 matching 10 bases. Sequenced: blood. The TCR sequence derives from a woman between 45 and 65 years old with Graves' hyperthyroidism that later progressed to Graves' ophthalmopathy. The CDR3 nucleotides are TGTGCCAGCAGTGAAGGGGACAGGGGCCTTGGGTATGAGCAGTTCTTC. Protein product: CASSEGDRGLGYEQFF.